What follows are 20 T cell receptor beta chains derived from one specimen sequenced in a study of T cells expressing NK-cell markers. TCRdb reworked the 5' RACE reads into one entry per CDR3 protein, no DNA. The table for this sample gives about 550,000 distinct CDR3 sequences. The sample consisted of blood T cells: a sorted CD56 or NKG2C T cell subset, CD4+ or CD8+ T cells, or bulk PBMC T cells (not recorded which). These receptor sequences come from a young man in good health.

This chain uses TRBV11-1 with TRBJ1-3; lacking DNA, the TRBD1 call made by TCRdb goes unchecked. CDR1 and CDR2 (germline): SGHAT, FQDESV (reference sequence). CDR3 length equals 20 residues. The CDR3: CASSLRPTPLSGIGNDTIYF.

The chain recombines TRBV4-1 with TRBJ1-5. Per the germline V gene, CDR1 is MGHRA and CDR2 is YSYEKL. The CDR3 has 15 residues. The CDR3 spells CASRVWVDSNQPQHF.

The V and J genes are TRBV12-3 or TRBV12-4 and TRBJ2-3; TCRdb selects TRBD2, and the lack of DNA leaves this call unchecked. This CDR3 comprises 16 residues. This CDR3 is CASSLSYGGIADTQYF.

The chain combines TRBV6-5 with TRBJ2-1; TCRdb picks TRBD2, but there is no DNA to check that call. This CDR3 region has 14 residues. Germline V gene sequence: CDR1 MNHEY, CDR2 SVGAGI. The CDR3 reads CASSSTRRASEQFF.

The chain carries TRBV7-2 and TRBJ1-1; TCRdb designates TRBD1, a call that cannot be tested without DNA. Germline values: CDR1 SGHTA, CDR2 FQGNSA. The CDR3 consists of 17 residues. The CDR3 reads CASSLTGGPFMNTEAFF.

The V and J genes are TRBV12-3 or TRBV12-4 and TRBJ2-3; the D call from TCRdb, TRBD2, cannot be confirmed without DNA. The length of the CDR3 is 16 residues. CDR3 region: CASSRLLAEITDTQYF.

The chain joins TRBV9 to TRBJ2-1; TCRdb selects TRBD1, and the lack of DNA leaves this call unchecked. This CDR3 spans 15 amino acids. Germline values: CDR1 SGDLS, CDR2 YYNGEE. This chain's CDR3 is CASSVWVRGWNEQFF.

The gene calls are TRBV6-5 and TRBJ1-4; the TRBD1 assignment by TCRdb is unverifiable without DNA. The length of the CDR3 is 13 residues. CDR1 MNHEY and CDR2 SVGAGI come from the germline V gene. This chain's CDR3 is CASSYRGTEKLFF.

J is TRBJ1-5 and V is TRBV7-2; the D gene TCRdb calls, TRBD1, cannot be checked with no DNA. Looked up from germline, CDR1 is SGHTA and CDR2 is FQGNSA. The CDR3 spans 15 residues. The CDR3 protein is CASSLAGGRDQPQHF.

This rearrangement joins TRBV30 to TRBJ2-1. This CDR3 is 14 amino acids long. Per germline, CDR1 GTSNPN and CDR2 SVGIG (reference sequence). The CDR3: CAWSDYGIYNEQFF. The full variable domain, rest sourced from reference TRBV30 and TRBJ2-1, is SQTIHQWPATLVQPVGSPLSLECTVEGTSNPNLYWYRQAAGRGLQLLFYSVGIGQISSEVPQNLSASRPQDRQFILSSKKLLLSDSGFYLCAWSDYGIYNEQFFGPGTRLTVL.

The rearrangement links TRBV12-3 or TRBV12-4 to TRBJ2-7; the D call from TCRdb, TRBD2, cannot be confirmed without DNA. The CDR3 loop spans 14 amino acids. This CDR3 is CASRRLSDSYEQYF.

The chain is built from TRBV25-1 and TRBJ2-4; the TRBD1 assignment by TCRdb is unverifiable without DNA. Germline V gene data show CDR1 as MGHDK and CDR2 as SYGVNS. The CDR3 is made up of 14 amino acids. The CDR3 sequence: CASRAGGGQNIQYF.

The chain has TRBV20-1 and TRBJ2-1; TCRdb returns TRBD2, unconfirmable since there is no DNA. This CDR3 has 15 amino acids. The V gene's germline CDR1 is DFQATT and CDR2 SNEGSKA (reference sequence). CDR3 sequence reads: CSARGAAGTYNEQFF.

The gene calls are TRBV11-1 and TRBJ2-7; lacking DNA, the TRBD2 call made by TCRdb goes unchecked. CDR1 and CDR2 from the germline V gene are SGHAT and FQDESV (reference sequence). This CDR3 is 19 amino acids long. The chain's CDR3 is CASSPTTPGLAGGIGEQYF.

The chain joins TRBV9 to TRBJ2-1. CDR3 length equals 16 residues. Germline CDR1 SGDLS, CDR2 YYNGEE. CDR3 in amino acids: CASSLRGAYSYNEQFF.

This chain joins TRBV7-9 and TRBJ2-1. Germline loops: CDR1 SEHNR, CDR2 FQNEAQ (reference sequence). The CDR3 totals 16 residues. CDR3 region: CASSLGTSGRHNEQFF.

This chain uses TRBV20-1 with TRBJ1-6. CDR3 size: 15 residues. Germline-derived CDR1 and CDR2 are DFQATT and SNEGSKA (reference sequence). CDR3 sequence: CSAPHGGSYNSPLHF.

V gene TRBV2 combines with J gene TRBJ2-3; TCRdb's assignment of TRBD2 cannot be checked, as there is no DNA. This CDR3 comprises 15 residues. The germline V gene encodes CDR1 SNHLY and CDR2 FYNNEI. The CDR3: CASSVSAGGPDTQYF.

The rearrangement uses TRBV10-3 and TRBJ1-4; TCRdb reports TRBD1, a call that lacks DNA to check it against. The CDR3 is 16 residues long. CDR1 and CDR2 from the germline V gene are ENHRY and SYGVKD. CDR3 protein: CAISPRTAISYEKLFF.

CDR3 sequence: CASSTTGYNEQFF. V is TRBV5-1 and J is TRBJ2-1; TCRdb gives TRBD1 as the D gene, but with no DNA this cannot be confirmed. The CDR3 extends over 13 amino acids. Germline V lookup: CDR1 SGHRS, CDR2 YFSETQ.